One sample yielded the 15 T cell receptor beta chains listed below, sequenced in a study of T-cell reconstitution after alpha-beta-depleted transplantation in children. Unique molecular identifiers were incorporated during preparation of the TCRbeta library. Using its own MiXCR run on the PCR reads, TCRdb lists one record per CDR3 protein. The table includes approximately 500,000 distinct CDR3 sequences, roughly a tenth detected once. This material consisted of PBMCs, taken before TCRalphabeta/CD19-depleted stem cell transplant. These receptors were obtained from a child aged 2 to 10 with inherited bone marrow failure, due to receive a stem cell transplant.

This clonotype has a handful of counts. The chain combines TRBV20-1 with TRBJ2-2; perhaps TRBD2 as D (5 bases). This CDR3 spans 16 amino acids. Germline V CDR1 and CDR2: DFQATT, SNEGSKA (reference sequence). V was shortened by 0 bases and J by 6 bases, with 17 bases between the two germline ends. In nucleotides, the CDR3 is TGCAGTGCTAGAGATCGAAGAGTGGGAGCGGCCGGGGAGCTGTTTTTT. This codes for CSARDRRVGAAGELFF.

This clonotype was observed at least ten times. This chain's CDR3 is CSVMTGQDNEQFF. As DNA, the CDR3 is TGCAGCGTGATGACAGGCCAGGACAATGAGCAGTTCTTC. V is TRBV29-1 and J is TRBJ2-1, with D possibly TRBD1 on 6 matching bases. Germline CDR1 SQVTM, CDR2 ANQGSEA. The CDR3 is made up of 13 amino acids. Trimming took 6 bases from V and 5 from J, leaving 14 bases between them.

The chain uses TRBV6-5 and TRBJ2-7, with D possibly being TRBD1 or TRBD2 (5 bases each). The CDR3 has 14 amino acids. CDR1 and CDR2 (germline): MNHEY, SVGAGI. Trimming shortened V by 4 bases and J by 2 bases, and 12 bases separated the two germline ends. CDR3 DNA: TGTGCCAGCAGTTTCAGGGACGGAACCTACGAGCAGTACTTC. Translation: CASSFRDGTYEQYF.

This clonotype showed up many times. Here the CDR3 DNA reads TGTGCCAGCAGTGCGGGGGTAGGGTCACCCCTCCACTTT. Translated: CASSAGVGSPLHF. The chain uses TRBV6-1 and TRBJ1-6, with D possibly being TRBD1 (5 bases). The V gene lost 4 bases and the J gene lost 10 bases, with 11 bases spanning the gap. The CDR3 totals 13 residues. Germline V CDR1 and CDR2: MNHNS, SASEGT.

This clonotype was detected ten times or more. The V and J genes are TRBV7-9 and TRBJ2-7; possibly TRBD2 for D (6 bases). CDR3 size: 17 residues. Per germline, CDR1 SEHNR and CDR2 FQNEAQ (reference sequence). V lost 1 base, J lost 0 bases, and 16 bases lay in between. CDR3 sequence reads: CASSLGTAAGSSYEQYF. The CDR3 DNA follows: TGTGCCAGCAGCTTAGGTACGGCCGCGGGGAGCTCCTACGAGCAGTACTTC.

This clonotype was detected ten times or more. The V call is TRBV29-1, the J call TRBJ2-1; D is unclear. Germline assignment: CDR1 SQVTM and CDR2 ANQGSEA. The V end was cut by 0 bases, the J end by 8 bases, with 8 bases between. There are 12 residues in the CDR3. The CDR3, as DNA: TGCAGCGTTGAAGATCCCGACGATGAGCAGTTCTTC. Translation: CSVEDPDDEQFF.

This clonotype occurred many times. The chain carries TRBV11-2 and TRBJ2-7, with D possibly being TRBD2 (7 bases). CDR1 SGHAT and CDR2 FQNNGV come from the germline V gene. The CDR3 contains 15 residues. Trimming removed 3 bases from V and 6 bases from J, with 18 bases in between. CDR3 sequence reads: CASSFLGGGPSEQYF. The DNA of the CDR3 is TGTGCCAGCAGCTTTCTGGGGGGGGGCCCCTCCGAGCAGTACTTC.

Ten or more counts support this clonotype. The CDR3 bases are TGTGCCAGCAGTTTAGGACCGACCAGCTCCTACGAGCAGTACTTC. The encoded protein is CASSLGPTSSYEQYF. The chain is built from TRBV12-3 or TRBV12-4 and TRBJ2-7; D is unresolved. Trimming stripped 1 base from V and 0 bases from J, with 10 bases between. The CDR3 is 15 amino acids.

This clonotype has at least ten counts. This chain uses TRBV5-1 with TRBJ1-1; a possible D gene is TRBD1 (5 bases). Deletions cut 4 bases from V and 6 bases from J, with 19 bases between. Germline values: CDR1 SGHRS, CDR2 YFSETQ. The CDR3 totals 15 residues. CDR3 residues: CASSPQGFTQAEAFF. CDR3 DNA sequence: TGCGCCAGCAGCCCGCAGGGTTTTACGCAAGCTGAAGCTTTCTTT.

The chain couples TRBV4-3 to TRBJ2-2; 10 bases are a match to TRBD2. V dropped 0 bases and J dropped 4; count of bases not matched to a gene: 5. Germline loops: CDR1 LGHNA, CDR2 YSLEER. CDR3 length equals 17 residues. The CDR3 coding sequence is TGCGCCAGCAGCCAAGACTTCCTAGCGGGAGCCACCGGGGAGCTGTTTTTT. Amino acid sequence: CASSQDFLAGATGELFF.

This clonotype has at least ten counts. V usage is TRBV5-1 and J usage is TRBJ2-1; D is perhaps TRBD1 (6 bases). V gave up 3 bases and J gave up 9 bases, with 19 bases separating them. Germline lookup yields CDR1 SGHRS and CDR2 YFSETQ. The CDR3 extends over 15 amino acids. The CDR3 DNA reads TGCGCCAGCAGCTCCGTGACAGGTGGAGTTAGTGAGCAGTTCTTC. Protein: CASSSVTGGVSEQFF. The full variable domain, in which reference TRBV5-1 and TRBJ2-1 provide the parts outside the CDR3, is KAGVTQTPRYLIKTRGQQVTLSCSPISGHRSVSWYQQTPGQGLQFLFEYFSETQRNKGNFPGRFSGRQFSNSRSEMNVSTLELGDSALYLCASSSVTGGVSEQFFGPGTRLTVL.

A single count supports this clonotype. The chain uses TRBV11-2 and TRBJ1-1; TRBD1 might be the D (6 bases). Germline assignment: CDR1 SGHAT and CDR2 FQNNGV. Trimming removed 1 base from V and 4 bases from J, with 16 bases in between. The CDR3 runs 16 residues. This CDR3 is CASSLGGTMGATEAFF. Here the CDR3 DNA reads TGTGCCAGCAGCTTAGGTGGGACTATGGGGGCCACTGAAGCTTTCTTT.

In this sample, this clonotype turned up many times. J is TRBJ1-5 and V is TRBV12-3 or TRBV12-4; perhaps TRBD1 as D (6 bases). Trimming removed 5 bases at V and 7 bases at J, with 18 bases between. The CDR3 spans 15 residues. The CDR3 DNA sequence: TGTGCCAGCAGTAAACTTGTCGGGGGCGGCCAGCCCCAGCATTTT. Translating it yields CASSKLVGGGQPQHF.

To note about this clonotype: A much larger clone differs by one base, so this may be a read error. For the CDR3, the DNA is TGTGCCATCACTGGATCGGACAGGGAGGACGGGGAGCTGTTTTTT. Amino acids: CAITGSDREDGELFF. The chain recombines TRBV10-3 with TRBJ2-2, with 8 bases matching TRBD1. The CDR3 consists of 15 residues. Germline-derived CDR1 and CDR2 are ENHRY and SYGVKD. Trimming took 7 bases from V and 7 from J; bases not matched to a gene: 11.

This clonotype was seen repeatedly, ten times or more. J is TRBJ2-6 and V is TRBV10-2; D may be TRBD1 (7 bases). CDR1 and CDR2 (germline): WSHSY, SAAADI. Trimming shortened V by 6 bases and J by 2 bases, and 17 bases separated the two germline ends. The CDR3 covers 17 residues. The CDR3 sequence is CASRGARGATGANVLTF. The CDR3 DNA follows: TGCGCCAGCAGGGGGGCCAGGGGGGCGACTGGGGCCAACGTCCTGACTTTC.